A selection of T cell receptor beta chains follows, all from one sample in a study of blood T cell repertoires in COVID-19. TCRdb's table, derived via immunoSEQ multiplex PCR, lists solely in-frame clones and lacks some. The sample contains about 360,000 clones, about four fifths of which appear only once. Sequencing was carried out using peripheral blood. Receptors were obtained from a human donor with acute or convalescent COVID-19. The donor label of this sample is uncertain. Both conserved end residues are part of each CDR3. Each record gives: CDR3 length, V gene, CDR3 protein.

14,TRBV27,CASSFSTSNYGYTF
15,TRBV3-1/TRBV3-2,CASSQDPRVLDTQYF
14,TRBV29-1,CSYQQAFVDNEQFF
13,TRBV7-9,CASSFYENQPQHF
13,TRBV2,CASSTGTFYGYTF
11,TRBV10-3,CAIGQRDTQYF
16,TRBV9,CASSWGQGALGDTQYF
16,TRBV7-2,CASRPRRLEGPGELFF
12,TRBV12-3/TRBV12-4,CASSLWLNEQFF
17,TRBV5-6,CASSLEAERGRNTEAFF